This paragraph covers one TCR beta chain sequence. What this receptor recognizes is not known. No much larger clonotype is one base removed from it; base qualities were not supplied. Each collaborating institution followed its own protocols to collect whole blood in K2EDTA tubes. For TCRbeta analysis, collaborator samples were shipped as frozen whole blood, as isolated PBMCs, or as DNA extracted from either sample type. TCRbeta CDR3 regions were amplified from genomic DNA using the immunoSEQ Assay, a bias-controlled multiplex PCR. In the authors' own workflow: The number of nucleated cells in each sample was estimated from the amplification of reference gene primers within the assay. To quantify the absolute abundance of each unique TCRbeta CDR3 rearrangement, sequence reads were collapsed and filtered. For each sample, productive Simpson clonality was calculated by taking the square root of Simpson's diversity index across productive rearrangements. Here the immuneACCESS table is served through TCRdb, limited to in-frame sequences with V and J called. Missing clones are a known gap in these copies; in checked studies unresolved V genes cover under half, and the rest lacks a known reason. V and J calls and clone size come straight from that table; D and trimming were deduced from the DNA. This sample comprises about 40,000 clones, around 76% of them detected only once. Of the sample, about 28% is held by the ten largest clones.

This sample stems from a study of blood T cell repertoires in COVID-19 (dated by TCRdb to 2018 to 2021). Concerning the study at large: The collaborator samples originated in the United States, Italy and Spain and spanned the acute and convalescent phases of COVID-19. A de-identified subject ID, COVID-19 status, age in years and sex were almost always included in the sample metadata. Subjects who had been exposed to COVID-19, were actively infected with it, or had recovered from it provided the deeply sampled blood TCRbeta repertoires that made up the dataset. Where HLA class I and class II types were available, the types were taken from metadata supplied by the sample provider, not from assay-based typing. Samples were obtained from the ongoing ImmuneRACE study (first 160 participants) and from some 1,300 subjects provided by 6 global collaborators. The material from the prospective study consisted of cDNA or gDNA derived from T cells, B-cell-depleted T cells, or PBMCs. A freely available public database, intended as a resource for researchers studying the immune response to SARS-CoV-2, is where the repertoires were released. General study outcomes and caveats: Clinical and demographic metadata were provided uncurated, with the amount varying by source and participant.

CDR1 and CDR2 (KGHDR, SFDVKD) derive from the germline V gene. The CDR3 holds 18 amino acids from the cysteine to the phenylalanine. Here the CDR3 DNA is all that survives: 54 bases in frame from base 1. Unmatched junction bases come to 10, with V trimmed by 0 bases and J by 5 bases. This clonotype originated in an elderly man with acute or convalescent COVID-19. The receptor chain draws on TRBV24-1 and TRBJ2-5; 11 bases in between match TRBD1. Sequences were obtained from peripheral blood. Here is the DNA: TGTGCCACCAGTGATTTGGGACAGGGGGCGTTTCAACACGAGACCCAGTACTTC. It codes for CATSDLGQGAFQHETQYF.